A selection of T cell receptor beta chains follows, all from one sample in a study of blood T cell repertoires in COVID-19. Data came from immunoSEQ multiplex PCR; TCRdb stores just in-frame clones and leaves some out. The sample contains 300,000 to 400,000 clones, approximately 90% of which appear only once. Specimen: peripheral blood. The receptor set was obtained from a woman between 18 and 30 years old who had recovered from COVID-19. The CDR3 runs from the conserved cysteine through the conserved F or W. A D gene is named only where the DNA matches it firmly. Size is omitted from some rows. Given values are once, few, many or a class for expanded clones.

j_gene: TRBJ2-5; d_gene: NA; abundance: NA; v_gene: TRBV6-2/TRBV6-3; CDR3nt: TGTGCCAGCAGCCTCGGGTGGGCGGACCCAGGGGAGACCCAGTACTTC; CDR3aa: CASSLGWADPGETQYF
j_gene: TRBJ1-2; d_gene: TRBD1; abundance: NA; v_gene: TRBV11-2; CDR3nt: TGTGCCAGCAGCCCACACAGGGGTGGCTACACCTTC; CDR3aa: CASSPHRGGYTF
j_gene: TRBJ2-2; d_gene: NA; abundance: NA; v_gene: TRBV5-6; CDR3nt: TGTGCCAGCAGCTTCAGGAGCGGGCGGGCCTTTAGCGGGGAGCTGTTTTTT; CDR3aa: CASSFRSGRAFSGELFF
j_gene: TRBJ2-5; d_gene: NA; abundance: NA; v_gene: TRBV19; CDR3nt: TGTGCCAGTAGTAGCGGGGGCCGGTACCAAGAGACCCAGTACTTC; CDR3aa: CASSSGGRYQETQYF
j_gene: TRBJ2-1; d_gene: TRBD2; abundance: NA; v_gene: TRBV14; CDR3nt: TGTGCCAGCAGCGTTGGACTAGCGACCGATGAGCAGTTCTTC; CDR3aa: CASSVGLATDEQFF
j_gene: TRBJ2-3; d_gene: TRBD2; abundance: NA; v_gene: TRBV10-2; CDR3nt: TGCGCCAGTAAGACTAGCGGGAGTTTCGCAGATACGCAGTATTTT; CDR3aa: CASKTSGSFADTQYF
j_gene: TRBJ1-1; d_gene: NA; abundance: once; v_gene: TRBV27; CDR3nt: TGTGCCAGCAGCCGACATTCGAACACTGAAGCTTTCTTT; CDR3aa: CASSRHSNTEAFF
j_gene: TRBJ2-1; d_gene: TRBD2; abundance: NA; v_gene: TRBV9; CDR3nt: TGTGCCAGCAGCGTAGGGGGAAGCGGGGGCAATGAGCAGTTCTTC; CDR3aa: CASSVGGSGGNEQFF
j_gene: TRBJ1-2; d_gene: TRBD1; abundance: NA; v_gene: TRBV27; CDR3nt: TGTGCCAGCAGTTTAACAGGGGGGATAAATGGCTACACCTTC; CDR3aa: CASSLTGGINGYTF
j_gene: TRBJ1-5; d_gene: NA; abundance: once; v_gene: TRBV30; CDR3nt: TGTGCCTGGAGTGTGGGGAGGGATCAGCCCCAGCATTTT; CDR3aa: CAWSVGRDQPQHF
j_gene: TRBJ1-3; d_gene: TRBD1; abundance: NA; v_gene: TRBV19; CDR3nt: TGTGCCAGTAGTAGAGCCGGGACAGCTGGAAACACCATATATTTT; CDR3aa: CASSRAGTAGNTIYF
j_gene: TRBJ2-1; d_gene: NA; abundance: NA; v_gene: TRBV9; CDR3nt: TGTGCCAGCAGCGTAGCAGGGGCGATCTACAATGAGCAGTTCTTC; CDR3aa: CASSVAGAIYNEQFF
j_gene: TRBJ1-4; d_gene: NA; abundance: few; v_gene: TRBV19; CDR3nt: TGTGCCACCAAACAGGGAGCTAATGAAAAACTGTTTTTT; CDR3aa: CATKQGANEKLFF
j_gene: TRBJ2-2; d_gene: NA; abundance: NA; v_gene: TRBV15; CDR3nt: TGTGCCACCAGCAGAGATCCGTCGGGGAACACCGGGGAGCTGTTTTTT; CDR3aa: CATSRDPSGNTGELFF
j_gene: TRBJ1-2; d_gene: NA; abundance: NA; v_gene: TRBV7-2; CDR3nt: TGTGCCAGCAGCACGCATCCGACAGAGCAGGGGATGGCATATGGCTACACCTTC; CDR3aa: CASSTHPTEQGMAYGYTF
j_gene: TRBJ1-4; d_gene: NA; abundance: NA; v_gene: TRBV24-1; CDR3nt: TGTGCCACCAGTGAATCCGGGACAACTAATGAAAAACTGTTTTTT; CDR3aa: CATSESGTTNEKLFF
j_gene: TRBJ1-6; d_gene: TRBD1; abundance: NA; v_gene: TRBV7-2; CDR3nt: TGTGCCAGCAGTTCGGACAGGGGGGGTTCACCCCTCCACTTT; CDR3aa: CASSSDRGGSPLHF
j_gene: TRBJ1-6; d_gene: TRBD1; abundance: NA; v_gene: TRBV11-2; CDR3nt: TGTGCCAGCAGCTTAGATCAGTGGGACAGGGAAAATTCACCCCTCCACTTT; CDR3aa: CASSLDQWDRENSPLHF
j_gene: TRBJ2-1; d_gene: NA; abundance: NA; v_gene: TRBV11-3; CDR3nt: TGTGCCAGCAGCCGCTCTCAGGAGGGTGTTAATGAGCAGTTCTTC; CDR3aa: CASSRSQEGVNEQFF
j_gene: TRBJ1-1; d_gene: NA; abundance: few; v_gene: TRBV21-1; CDR3nt: TGTGCCAGCAGTGGACAGGTGAACACTGAAGCTTTCTTT; CDR3aa: CASSGQVNTEAFF
j_gene: TRBJ2-2; d_gene: NA; abundance: NA; v_gene: TRBV5-6; CDR3nt: TGTGCCAGCAGCCGCGGGGCTGGCGGGGAGCTGTTTTTT; CDR3aa: CASSRGAGGELFF
j_gene: TRBJ1-1; d_gene: TRBD1; abundance: once; v_gene: TRBV7-2; CDR3nt: TGTGCCAGCAGCTCACCGGGACAGGGCCCAATGAACACTGAAGCTTTCTTT; CDR3aa: CASSSPGQGPMNTEAFF
j_gene: TRBJ2-1; d_gene: NA; abundance: NA; v_gene: TRBV7-2; CDR3nt: TGTGCCAGCAGCTTAGCGGGGAGCTCCTACAATGAGCAGTTCTTC; CDR3aa: CASSLAGSSYNEQFF
j_gene: TRBJ2-2; d_gene: NA; abundance: NA; v_gene: TRBV7-2; CDR3nt: TGTGCCAGCAGCTTAGTGGCCAACACCGGGGAGCTGTTTTTT; CDR3aa: CASSLVANTGELFF
j_gene: TRBJ1-1; d_gene: NA; abundance: NA; v_gene: TRBV6-1; CDR3nt: TGTGCCAGCAGTGAAGTGGGGGGCACTGAAGCTTTCTTT; CDR3aa: CASSEVGGTEAFF
j_gene: TRBJ2-1; d_gene: NA; abundance: few; v_gene: TRBV5-4; CDR3nt: TGTGCCAGCAGGGAGGGGGCCCTGAGCTCCTACAATGAGCAGTTCTTC; CDR3aa: CASREGALSSYNEQFF
j_gene: TRBJ2-3; d_gene: TRBD2; abundance: NA; v_gene: TRBV2; CDR3nt: TGTGCCAGCAGTGTTGCGGGAGTCGATACGCAGTACTTT; CDR3aa: CASSVAGVDTQYF
j_gene: TRBJ1-4; d_gene: TRBD1; abundance: NA; v_gene: TRBV29-1; CDR3nt: TGCAGCGTTGAAGTAACAGGGGCGCTTAATGAAAAACTGTTTTTT; CDR3aa: CSVEVTGALNEKLFF
j_gene: TRBJ2-2; d_gene: TRBD2; abundance: NA; v_gene: TRBV7-6; CDR3nt: TGTGCCAGCAGCTTACGATGGGAACTAGCGGGATTCACCGGGGAGCTGTTTTTT; CDR3aa: CASSLRWELAGFTGELFF
j_gene: TRBJ1-2; d_gene: NA; abundance: NA; v_gene: TRBV2; CDR3nt: TGTGCCAGCAGCCCGGCCAGGGGTTCTTCTATCTATGGCTACACCTTC; CDR3aa: CASSPARGSSIYGYTF
j_gene: TRBJ2-2; d_gene: TRBD2; abundance: NA; v_gene: TRBV11-3; CDR3nt: TGTGCCAGCAGCGTAAATAGCGGGAGGGCCGGGGAGCTGTTTTTT; CDR3aa: CASSVNSGRAGELFF
j_gene: TRBJ1-1; d_gene: NA; abundance: NA; v_gene: TRBV5-1; CDR3nt: TGCGCCAGCAGCGCCTTGGGCAACACTGAAGCTTTCTTT; CDR3aa: CASSALGNTEAFF
j_gene: TRBJ2-1; d_gene: TRBD1; abundance: NA; v_gene: TRBV14; CDR3nt: TGTGCCAGCAGCCAAGCGGGACAGGGGGCGCAGAATGAGCAGTTCTTC; CDR3aa: CASSQAGQGAQNEQFF
j_gene: TRBJ1-4; d_gene: NA; abundance: NA; v_gene: TRBV4-3; CDR3nt: TGCGCCAGCAGCCAAGATCGGGCCGGGGATAATGAAAAACTGTTTTTT; CDR3aa: CASSQDRAGDNEKLFF
j_gene: TRBJ2-1; d_gene: TRBD2; abundance: NA; v_gene: TRBV6-6; CDR3nt: TGTGCCAGCAGCCGGCGCAGGGGGGGGACTAGCGGGAGATTCTCCTACAATGAGCAGTTCTTC; CDR3aa: CASSRRRGGTSGRFSYNEQFF
j_gene: TRBJ1-5; d_gene: NA; abundance: NA; v_gene: TRBV4-1; CDR3nt: TGCGCCAGCAGCCAGGAGCCCTCAAGGCCCCAGCATTTT; CDR3aa: CASSQEPSRPQHF
j_gene: TRBJ1-1; d_gene: NA; abundance: NA; v_gene: TRBV6-4; CDR3nt: TGTGCCAGCAGTGAGAAGGGGAGGGACACTGAAGCTTTCTTT; CDR3aa: CASSEKGRDTEAFF
j_gene: TRBJ2-1; d_gene: TRBD2; abundance: NA; v_gene: TRBV19; CDR3nt: TGTGCCAGTAGTATTTTTGCGGGAGGGGTCAGCTCCTACAATGAGCAGTTCTTC; CDR3aa: CASSIFAGGVSSYNEQFF
j_gene: TRBJ2-5; d_gene: NA; abundance: NA; v_gene: TRBV18; CDR3nt: TGTGCCAGCTCTTCCATTCTCCCGGGCCTACGGGGAGAGACCCAGTACTTC; CDR3aa: CASSSILPGLRGETQYF
j_gene: TRBJ2-1; d_gene: TRBD2; abundance: NA; v_gene: TRBV20-1; CDR3nt: TGCAGTGCTAGTCCTAGGCTAGCGGGGCGGACTGAGCAGTTCTTC; CDR3aa: CSASPRLAGRTEQFF
j_gene: TRBJ2-2; d_gene: NA; abundance: NA; v_gene: TRBV3-1/TRBV3-2; CDR3nt: TGTGCCAGCAGCCCCGGTTTCCTCGGGGAGCTGTTTTTT; CDR3aa: CASSPGFLGELFF
j_gene: TRBJ1-1; d_gene: NA; abundance: NA; v_gene: TRBV29-1; CDR3nt: TGCAGCAGCTTTATCGACACTGAAGCTTTCTTT; CDR3aa: CSSFIDTEAFF
j_gene: TRBJ2-1; d_gene: NA; abundance: NA; v_gene: TRBV4-3; CDR3nt: TGCGCCAGCAGCCAAGGACTAGGGTGGTACAATGAGCAGTTCTTC; CDR3aa: CASSQGLGWYNEQFF
j_gene: TRBJ1-2; d_gene: NA; abundance: once; v_gene: TRBV3-1/TRBV3-2; CDR3nt: TGTGCCAGCAGCCAGGGTGGTGGACAGTTTTATGGCTACACCTTC; CDR3aa: CASSQGGGQFYGYTF
j_gene: TRBJ1-1; d_gene: NA; abundance: NA; v_gene: TRBV6-2/TRBV6-3; CDR3nt: TGTGCCAGCAGTCGAGTGTGGGGAGGGAACACTGAAGCTTTCTTT; CDR3aa: CASSRVWGGNTEAFF
j_gene: TRBJ1-2; d_gene: NA; abundance: NA; v_gene: TRBV10-1; CDR3nt: TGCGCCAGCAGTGAGTCGTACAGCTATGGCTACACCTTC; CDR3aa: CASSESYSYGYTF
j_gene: TRBJ2-1; d_gene: TRBD2; abundance: NA; v_gene: TRBV4-3; CDR3nt: TGCGCCAGCAGCCAAGAAGGTCCGGGACTAGCGGGGGAAAATGAGCAGTTCTTC; CDR3aa: CASSQEGPGLAGENEQFF
j_gene: TRBJ1-1; d_gene: NA; abundance: NA; v_gene: TRBV23-1; CDR3nt: TGCGCCAGCAGTCTCCACCGGGGAGACACTGAAGCTTTCTTT; CDR3aa: CASSLHRGDTEAFF
j_gene: TRBJ2-3; d_gene: TRBD2; abundance: NA; v_gene: TRBV30; CDR3nt: TGTGCCTGTACTAGGGCTAGCGGGAGTCCAGATACGCAGTATTTT; CDR3aa: CACTRASGSPDTQYF
j_gene: TRBJ2-2; d_gene: NA; abundance: NA; v_gene: TRBV7-9; CDR3nt: TGTGCCAGCAGTGCATCCCCAAGCGGGAACACCGGGGAGCTGTTTTTT; CDR3aa: CASSASPSGNTGELFF
j_gene: TRBJ2-3; d_gene: TRBD2; abundance: NA; v_gene: TRBV11-3; CDR3nt: TGTGCCAGCAGTTCTCGACTAGCGGGGTCGACAGATACGCAGTATTTT; CDR3aa: CASSSRLAGSTDTQYF
j_gene: TRBJ2-3; d_gene: TRBD2; abundance: NA; v_gene: TRBV6-5; CDR3nt: TGTGCCAGCAGTAAGACTAGCTTCACAGATACGCAGTATTTT; CDR3aa: CASSKTSFTDTQYF
j_gene: TRBJ1-1; d_gene: NA; abundance: NA; v_gene: TRBV30; CDR3nt: TGTGCCTGGGGGGGGAGTGAAGCTTTCTTT; CDR3aa: CAWGGSEAFF
j_gene: TRBJ1-1; d_gene: NA; abundance: NA; v_gene: TRBV18; CDR3nt: TGTGCCAGCTCACCAGAGGGATCCACTGAAGCTTTCTTT; CDR3aa: CASSPEGSTEAFF
j_gene: TRBJ2-2; d_gene: NA; abundance: NA; v_gene: TRBV2; CDR3nt: TGTGCCAGCAGAAAGGAGAGGCTCGGGGAGCTGTTTTTT; CDR3aa: CASRKERLGELFF
j_gene: TRBJ1-3; d_gene: TRBD1; abundance: NA; v_gene: TRBV6-6; CDR3nt: TGTGCCAGCAGTTACTCCCAGGGGGCGTCTGGAAACACCATATATTTT; CDR3aa: CASSYSQGASGNTIYF
j_gene: TRBJ2-3; d_gene: TRBD2; abundance: NA; v_gene: TRBV29-1; CDR3nt: TGCAGCGTGACGACTAGCGGGAGCGCAGATACGCAGTATTTT; CDR3aa: CSVTTSGSADTQYF
j_gene: TRBJ1-1; d_gene: NA; abundance: NA; v_gene: TRBV29-1; CDR3nt: TGCAGCGGGGGGGGCCTCGGTCACACTGAAGCTTTCTTT; CDR3aa: CSGGGLGHTEAFF
j_gene: TRBJ2-2; d_gene: TRBD1; abundance: NA; v_gene: TRBV7-8; CDR3nt: TGTGCCAGCAGCCCTACAGGGGGTGCCGGGGAGCTGTTTTTT; CDR3aa: CASSPTGGAGELFF